This T cell receptor (beta chain) was captured by sequencing in a study of OX40 agonist ivuxolimab in advanced cancers. Trimming shortened V by 6 bases and J by 10 bases, and 25 bases separated the two germline ends. Looked up from germline, CDR1 is MDHEN and CDR2 is SYDVKM. The length of the CDR3 is 15 residues. Profiled with immunoSEQ multiplex PCR; TCRdb holds only in-frame clones, not every one. This table has 25,000 to 30,000 clones, approximately 86% appearing once. This TCR was recovered from an adult with an advanced solid tumor such as melanoma, head and neck, liver or kidney cancer. Sample: CD4+ or CD8+ T cells sorted from blood, taken in a trial of the OX40 agonist ivuxolimab. This sequence joins TRBV28 and TRBJ2-7; possibly TRBD2 for D (6 bases). The CDR3 is CASSPGDFTVADQYF. The CDR3 DNA reads as TGTGCCAGCAGCCCCGGGGACTTTACCGTGGCTGATCAGTACTTC.